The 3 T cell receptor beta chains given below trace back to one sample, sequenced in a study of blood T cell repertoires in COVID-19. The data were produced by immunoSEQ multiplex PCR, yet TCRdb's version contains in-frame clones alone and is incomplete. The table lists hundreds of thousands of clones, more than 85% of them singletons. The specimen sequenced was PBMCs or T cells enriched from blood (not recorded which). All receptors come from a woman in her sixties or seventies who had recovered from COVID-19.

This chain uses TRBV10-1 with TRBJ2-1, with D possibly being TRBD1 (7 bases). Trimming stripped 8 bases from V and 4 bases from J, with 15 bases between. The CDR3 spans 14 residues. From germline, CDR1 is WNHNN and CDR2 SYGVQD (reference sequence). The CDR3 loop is CASSGGSLYNEQFF. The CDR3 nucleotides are TGCGCCAGCTCAGGGGGGTCCTTATACAATGAGCAGTTCTTC.

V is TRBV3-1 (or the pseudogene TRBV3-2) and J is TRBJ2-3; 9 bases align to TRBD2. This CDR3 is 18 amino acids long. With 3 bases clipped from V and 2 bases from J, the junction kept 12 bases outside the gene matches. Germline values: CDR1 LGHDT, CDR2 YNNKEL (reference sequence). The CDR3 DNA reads TGTGCCAGCAGCCATCATCGAGGGAGCGGGGGGAACACAGATACGCAGTATTTT. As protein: CASSHHRGSGGNTDTQYF.

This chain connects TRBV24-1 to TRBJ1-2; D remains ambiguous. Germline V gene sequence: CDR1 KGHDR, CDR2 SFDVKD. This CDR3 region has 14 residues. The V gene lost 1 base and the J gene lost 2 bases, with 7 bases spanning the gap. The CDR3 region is CATSDFGGNYGYTF. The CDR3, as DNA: TGTGCCACCAGTGATTTCGGCGGGAACTATGGCTACACCTTC.